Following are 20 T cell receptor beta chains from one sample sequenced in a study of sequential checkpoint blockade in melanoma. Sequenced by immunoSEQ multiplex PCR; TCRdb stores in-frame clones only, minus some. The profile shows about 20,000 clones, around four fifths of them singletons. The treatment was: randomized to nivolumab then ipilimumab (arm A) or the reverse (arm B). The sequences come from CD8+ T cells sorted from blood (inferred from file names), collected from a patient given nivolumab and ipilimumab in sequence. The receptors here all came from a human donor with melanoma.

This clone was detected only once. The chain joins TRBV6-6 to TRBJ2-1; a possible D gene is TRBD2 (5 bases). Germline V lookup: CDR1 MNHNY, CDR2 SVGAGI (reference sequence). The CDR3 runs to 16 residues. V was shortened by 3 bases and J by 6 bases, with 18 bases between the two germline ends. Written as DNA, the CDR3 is TGTGCCAGCAGTTATGAGGGAATCTTGTATTTCAATGAGCAGTTCTTC. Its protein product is CASSYEGILYFNEQFF.

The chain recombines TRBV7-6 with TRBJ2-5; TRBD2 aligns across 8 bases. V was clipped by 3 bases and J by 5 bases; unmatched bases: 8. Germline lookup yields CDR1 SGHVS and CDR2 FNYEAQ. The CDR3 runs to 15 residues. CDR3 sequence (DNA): TGTGCCAGCAGCTTCAGCGGGGGCCAAAGCGAGACCCAGTACTTC. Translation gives CASSFSGGQSETQYF.

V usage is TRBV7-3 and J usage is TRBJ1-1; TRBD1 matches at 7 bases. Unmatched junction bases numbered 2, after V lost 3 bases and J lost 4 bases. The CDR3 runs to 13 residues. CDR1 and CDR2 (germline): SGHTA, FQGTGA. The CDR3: CASSLTGTTEAFF. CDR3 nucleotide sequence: TGTGCCAGCAGCTTGACAGGGACCACTGAAGCTTTCTTT. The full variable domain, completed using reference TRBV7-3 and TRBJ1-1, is GAGVSQTPSNKVTEKGKYVELRCDPISGHTALYWYRQSLGQGPEFLIYFQGTGAADDSGLPNDRFFAVRPEGSVSTLKIQRTERGDSAVYLCASSLTGTTEAFFGQGTRLTVV.

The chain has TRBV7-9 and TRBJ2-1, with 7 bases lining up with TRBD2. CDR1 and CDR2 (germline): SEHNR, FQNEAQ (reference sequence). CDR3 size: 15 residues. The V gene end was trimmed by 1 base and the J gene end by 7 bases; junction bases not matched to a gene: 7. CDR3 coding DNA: TGTGCCAGCAGCTTAGGTATCGGGGGGAGGAATGAGCAGTTCTTC. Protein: CASSLGIGGRNEQFF.

CDR3 DNA: TGTGCCAGCAGCTTAGAACGAACTTCCTACAATGAGCAGTTCTTC. Residues: CASSLERTSYNEQFF. The chain joins TRBV7-2 to TRBJ2-1; D is unresolved. Trimming pared 1 base from V and 1 base from J, leaving 8 bases between. The CDR3 totals 15 residues. CDR1 is SGHTA, CDR2 FQGNSA, per germline.

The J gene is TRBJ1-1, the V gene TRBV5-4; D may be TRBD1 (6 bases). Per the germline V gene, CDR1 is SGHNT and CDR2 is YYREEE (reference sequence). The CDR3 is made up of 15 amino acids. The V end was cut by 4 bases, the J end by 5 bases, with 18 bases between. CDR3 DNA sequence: TGTGCCAGCAGCACTATGACAGGAAGGGGAACTGAAGCTTTCTTT. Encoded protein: CASSTMTGRGTEAFF.

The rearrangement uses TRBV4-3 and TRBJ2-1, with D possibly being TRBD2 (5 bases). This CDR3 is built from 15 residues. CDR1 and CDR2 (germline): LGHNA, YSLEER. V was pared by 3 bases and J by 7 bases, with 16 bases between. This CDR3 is CASSQLHLGLNEQFF. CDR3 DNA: TGCGCCAGCAGCCAGCTACACCTCGGACTTAATGAGCAGTTCTTC.

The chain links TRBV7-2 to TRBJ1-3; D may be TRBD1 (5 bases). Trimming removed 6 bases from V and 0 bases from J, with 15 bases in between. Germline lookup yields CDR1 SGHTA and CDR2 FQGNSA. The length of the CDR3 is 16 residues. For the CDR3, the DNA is TGTGCCAGCAGAAAAGGGGAGGGTATCTCTGGAAACACCATATATTTT. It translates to CASRKGEGISGNTIYF.

DNA for the CDR3: TGCGCCAGCAGCCAAGATCTTTCGGGACAGGGTGGTGGCTACACCTTC. Protein: CASSQDLSGQGGGYTF. The rearrangement links TRBV4-3 to TRBJ1-2, with TRBD1 matching 9 bases. The V and J ends lost 0 bases and 7 bases, in that order; junction bases with no gene match: 9. The CDR3 spans 16 residues. The V gene's germline CDR1 is LGHNA and CDR2 YSLEER.

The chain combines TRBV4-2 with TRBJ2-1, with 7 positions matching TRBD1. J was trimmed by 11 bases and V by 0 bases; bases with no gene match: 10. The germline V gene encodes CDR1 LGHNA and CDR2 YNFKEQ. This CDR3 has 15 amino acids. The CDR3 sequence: CASSQEIGRGMQQFF. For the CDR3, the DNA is TGTGCCAGCAGCCAAGAAATTGGCAGGGGGATGCAGCAGTTCTTC.

The CDR3 nucleotides are TGTGCCGCCAGGGACAGGGGATATGGCTACACCTTC. Protein: CAARDRGYGYTF. The V gene is TRBV19, the J gene TRBJ1-2, with TRBD1 identical over 10 bases. Trimming at V came to 11 bases and at J to 5 bases, leaving 5 bases not matched to a gene. CDR1 is LNHDA, CDR2 SQIVND, per germline (reference sequence). This CDR3 spans 12 amino acids.

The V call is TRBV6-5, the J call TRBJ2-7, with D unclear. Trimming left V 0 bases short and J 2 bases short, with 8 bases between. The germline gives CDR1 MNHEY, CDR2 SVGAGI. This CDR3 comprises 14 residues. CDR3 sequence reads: CASSYSQVTYEQYF. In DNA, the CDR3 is TGTGCCAGCAGTTACTCGCAGGTTACCTACGAGCAGTACTTC.

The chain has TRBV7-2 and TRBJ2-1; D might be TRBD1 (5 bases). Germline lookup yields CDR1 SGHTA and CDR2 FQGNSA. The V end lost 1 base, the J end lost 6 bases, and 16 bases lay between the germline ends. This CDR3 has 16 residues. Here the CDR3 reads CASSLDRRRSINEQFF. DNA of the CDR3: TGTGCCAGCAGCTTAGACAGGAGACGTAGCATCAATGAGCAGTTCTTC.

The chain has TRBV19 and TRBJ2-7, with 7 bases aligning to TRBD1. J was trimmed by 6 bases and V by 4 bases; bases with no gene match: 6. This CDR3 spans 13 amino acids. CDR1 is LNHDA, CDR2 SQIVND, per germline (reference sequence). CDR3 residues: CASSKYRGGEQYF. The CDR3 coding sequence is TGTGCCAGTAGTAAATACAGGGGTGGCGAGCAGTACTTC.

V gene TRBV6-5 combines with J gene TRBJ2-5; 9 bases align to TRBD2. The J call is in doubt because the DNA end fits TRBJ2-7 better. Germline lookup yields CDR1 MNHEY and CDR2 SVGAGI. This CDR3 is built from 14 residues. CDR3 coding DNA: TGTGCCAGCAGTCCTAGCGGGGACTCCTACGAGCAGTACTTC. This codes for CASSPSGDSYEQYF.

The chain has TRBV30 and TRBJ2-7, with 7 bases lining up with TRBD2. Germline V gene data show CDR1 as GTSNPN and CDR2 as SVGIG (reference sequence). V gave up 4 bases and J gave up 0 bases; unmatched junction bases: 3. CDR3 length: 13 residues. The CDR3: CAWNGGSSYEQYF. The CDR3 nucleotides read TGTGCCTGGAATGGCGGGAGCTCCTACGAGCAGTACTTC.

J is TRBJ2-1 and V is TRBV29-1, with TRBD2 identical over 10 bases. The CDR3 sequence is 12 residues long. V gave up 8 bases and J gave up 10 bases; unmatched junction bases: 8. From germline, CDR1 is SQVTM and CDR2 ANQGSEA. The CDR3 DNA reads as TGCAGCACCCCCGGGACTAGCGTCGAGCAGTTCTTC. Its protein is CSTPGTSVEQFF.

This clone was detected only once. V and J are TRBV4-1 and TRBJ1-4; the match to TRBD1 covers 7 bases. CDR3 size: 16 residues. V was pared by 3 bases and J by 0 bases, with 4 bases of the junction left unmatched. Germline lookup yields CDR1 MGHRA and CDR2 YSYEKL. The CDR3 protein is CASSQIQGATNEKLFF. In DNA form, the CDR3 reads TGCGCCAGCAGCCAGATTCAGGGGGCAACTAATGAAAAACTGTTTTTT.

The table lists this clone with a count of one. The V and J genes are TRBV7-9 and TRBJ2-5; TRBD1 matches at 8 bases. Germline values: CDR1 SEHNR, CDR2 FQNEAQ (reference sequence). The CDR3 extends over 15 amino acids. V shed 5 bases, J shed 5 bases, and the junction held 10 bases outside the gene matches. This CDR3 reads CASSNPDRARETQYF. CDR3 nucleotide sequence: TGTGCCAGCAGCAACCCGGACAGGGCTCGGGAGACCCAGTACTTC.

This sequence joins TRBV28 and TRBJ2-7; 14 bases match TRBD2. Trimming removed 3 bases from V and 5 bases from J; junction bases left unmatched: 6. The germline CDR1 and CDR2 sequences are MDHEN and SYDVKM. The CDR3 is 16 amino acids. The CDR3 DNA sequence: TGTGCCAGCAGTTTCCGGGGACTAGCGGGGGAGCACGAGCAGTACTTC. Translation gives CASSFRGLAGEHEQYF.